These T cell receptor beta chains were read from a single sample in a study of blood T cell repertoires in COVID-19. TCRdb keeps only in-frame clones here, not all; method: immunoSEQ multiplex PCR. The sample includes under 65,000 clones, about 93% seen only once; the top ten take roughly 15%. The sample consisted of peripheral blood. These receptors were collected from an elderly man with acute or convalescent COVID-19. Both conserved end residues are part of each CDR3. The D gene is left open where the match is weak. Some rows have no size entry. The others give once, few or many, or a class for an expanded clone.

>TRBJ2-2|TRBD2|TRBV3-1/TRBV3-2|-
CASSQSGVGTGELFF
TGTGCCAGCAGCCAGAGCGGGGTTGGCACCGGGGAGCTGTTTTTT
>TRBJ1-3|TRBD1|TRBV6-5|-
CASSLGTGAGNTIYF
TGTGCCAGCAGTCTGGGGACAGGGGCTGGAAACACCATATATTTT
>TRBJ2-3|TRBD1|TRBV5-1|-
CASSMGTGGHRGTQYF
TGCGCCAGCAGCATGGGGACAGGGGGTCACAGAGGTACGCAGTATTTT
>TRBJ2-3|TRBD1|TRBV6-5|-
CASSVGQGVFDTQYF
TGTGCCAGCAGCGTGGGACAGGGGGTTTTTGATACGCAGTATTTT
>TRBJ2-5|TRBD2|TRBV2|-
CASKLGTSGGVETQYF
TGTGCCAGCAAGCTCGGGACTAGCGGGGGGGTGGAGACCCAGTACTTC
>TRBJ2-5|TRBD1|TRBV30|-
CAWSVQGVETQYF
TGTGCCTGGAGTGTACAGGGGGTCGAGACCCAGTACTTC
>TRBJ1-2|TRBD1|TRBV10-3|-
CAISGTGGLYGYTF
TGTGCCATCAGTGGGACAGGGGGCCTCTATGGCTACACCTTC
>TRBJ1-2|-|TRBV4-2|-
CASSQDADRNYGYTF
TGTGCCAGCAGCCAAGATGCGGATCGCAACTATGGCTACACCTTC
>TRBJ1-3|-|TRBV6-2/TRBV6-3|few
CASSDGGGSGNTIYF
TGTGCCAGCAGCGACGGGGGGGGCTCTGGAAACACCATATATTTT
>TRBJ2-7|-|TRBV3-1/TRBV3-2|-
CASSLGGGSTEQYF
TGTGCCAGCAGCCTCGGTGGCGGCTCTACGGAGCAGTACTTC
>TRBJ1-1|-|TRBV7-2|-
CASSLGQVTQGTEAFF
TGTGCCAGCAGCTTAGGACAGGTCACCCAGGGCACTGAAGCTTTCTTT
>TRBJ2-7|-|TRBV11-2|-
CASSRTGTSYEQYF
TGTGCCAGCAGCCGTACCGGGACATCCTACGAGCAGTACTTC
>TRBJ2-1|-|TRBV24-1|few
CATSGGVSYNEQFF
TGTGCCACCAGTGGGGGGGTGTCCTACAATGAGCAGTTCTTC
>TRBJ1-5|-|TRBV21-1|once
CASSGGQGEEGNQPQHF
TGTGCCAGCAGCGGGGGACAGGGGGAGGAGGGCAATCAGCCCCAGCATTTT
>TRBJ2-1|-|TRBV19|-
CASSIPRNEQFF
TGTGCCAGTAGTATCCCTAGGAATGAGCAGTTCTTC
>TRBJ1-6|-|TRBV12-3/TRBV12-4|few
CASKRGGDSPLHF
TGTGCCAGCAAGCGCGGGGGCGATTCACCCCTCCACTTT
>TRBJ1-5|-|TRBV19|-
CATQGGGVDQPQHF
TGTGCCACCCAAGGCGGGGGAGTGGATCAGCCCCAGCATTTT
>TRBJ2-2|TRBD2|TRBV5-1|few
CASSMRGLAGGPGELFF
TGCGCCAGCAGCATGAGGGGACTAGCGGGGGGGCCTGGGGAGCTGTTTTTT
>TRBJ1-5|-|TRBV7-8|once
CASSPSGGLNQPQHF
TGTGCCAGCAGCCCGTCCGGGGGTTTGAATCAGCCCCAGCATTTT
>TRBJ2-4|-|TRBV14|-
CASSPILGQKNIQYF
TGTGCCAGCAGCCCCATCTTAGGACAAAAAAACATTCAGTACTTC
>TRBJ2-2|-|TRBV6-6|-
CASSPPGSETGELFF
TGTGCCAGCAGTCCGCCCGGGTCGGAGACCGGGGAGCTGTTTTTT
>TRBJ2-1|TRBD2|TRBV10-2|-
CASKEASGGYNEQFF
TGCGCCAGCAAGGAGGCTAGCGGGGGATACAATGAGCAGTTCTTC
>TRBJ1-1|-|TRBV5-1|-
CASSPDPARLNTEAFF
TGCGCCAGCAGCCCTGACCCAGCCAGGCTGAACACTGAAGCTTTCTTT
>TRBJ2-7|TRBD2|TRBV30|-
CAWMAGGRYEQYF
TGTGCCTGGATGGCGGGGGGGCGTTACGAGCAGTACTTC
>TRBJ2-6|-|TRBV11-2|-
CASSLQGSSGANVLTF
TGTGCCAGCAGCTTACAGGGATCGTCTGGGGCCAACGTCCTGACTTTC
>TRBJ2-7|TRBD2|TRBV5-1|once
CASSFGSGESVEQYF
TGCGCCAGCAGCTTTGGTAGCGGGGAATCGGTCGAGCAGTACTTC
>TRBJ2-5|TRBD2|TRBV2|-
CASSGLAGGQETQYF
TGTGCCAGCAGTGGACTAGCGGGGGGCCAAGAGACCCAGTACTTC
>TRBJ2-2|TRBD2|TRBV7-9|-
CASSGTSRTGELFF
TGTGCCAGCAGCGGGACTAGCCGTACCGGGGAGCTGTTTTTT
>TRBJ2-1|TRBD2|TRBV13|-
CASSLRGGLEQFF
TGTGCCAGCAGCTTGCGGGGGGGCCTTGAGCAGTTCTTC
>TRBJ1-5|TRBD1|TRBV28|-
CASNRGQNNQPQHF
TGTGCCAGCAACCGGGGACAGAATAATCAGCCCCAGCATTTT
>TRBJ2-3|TRBD1|TRBV27|-
CASSSGQGGNPDTQYF
TGTGCCAGCAGTTCCGGACAGGGTGGTAATCCAGATACGCAGTATTTT
>TRBJ2-5|TRBD2|TRBV3-1/TRBV3-2|-
CASSQDLAGVGETQYF
TGTGCCAGCAGCCAAGATCTAGCGGGGGTAGGCGAGACCCAGTACTTC